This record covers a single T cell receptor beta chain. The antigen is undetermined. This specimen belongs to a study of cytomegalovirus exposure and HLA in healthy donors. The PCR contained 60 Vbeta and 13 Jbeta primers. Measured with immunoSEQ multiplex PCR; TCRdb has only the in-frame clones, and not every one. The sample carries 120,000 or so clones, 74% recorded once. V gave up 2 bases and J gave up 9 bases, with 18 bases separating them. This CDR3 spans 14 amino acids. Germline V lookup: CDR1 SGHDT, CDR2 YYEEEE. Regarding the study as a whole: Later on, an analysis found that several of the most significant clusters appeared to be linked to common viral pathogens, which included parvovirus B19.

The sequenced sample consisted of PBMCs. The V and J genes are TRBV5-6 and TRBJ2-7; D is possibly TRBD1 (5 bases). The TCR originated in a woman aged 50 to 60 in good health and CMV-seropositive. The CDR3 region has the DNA TGTGCCAGCAGCTTAGGGTCGACAGCAGGGCGGCAGTACTTC. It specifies CASSLGSTAGRQYF.